Sequencing of this T cell receptor beta chain was carried out in a study of Graves' ophthalmopathy and Graves' hyperthyroidism. As for the study in general: Upon initial diagnosis and before any treatment, peripheral blood was collected.

The CDR3 contains 14 residues. From germline, CDR1 is LGHNA and CDR2 YSLEER. V lost 1 base to trimming and J lost 7 bases, with 10 bases between them. Out of roughly 9.3 ml of fresh peripheral blood, PBMCs were obtained. Amplifying from RNA transcripts, the study obtained TCR beta CDR3 regions. An opening RT-PCR round employed HTBI primers and preceded a second-round multiplex PCR. TCRdb ran MiXCR on the multiplex PCR reads and lists one entry per CDR3 protein. The sample records about 16,000 distinct CDR3 sequences, roughly 46% being singletons. This clonotype was picked up a small number of times. This receptor was identified in a woman between 35 and 50 years old with stable Graves' hyperthyroidism. The chain uses TRBV4-3 and TRBJ2-2, with a possible D match to TRBD2 (5 bases). Sequencing input: peripheral blood. For the CDR3, the DNA is TGCGCCAGCAGCCAAGGAGATCGGGGCGGGGAGCTGTTTTTT. It specifies CASSQGDRGGELFF.